This TCR beta chain was obtained from a study of early T cells in non-severe SARS-CoV-2 infection. The overall study: It was bulk RNA from unsorted whole blood that was sequenced, and the chains were unpaired.

Trimming took 2 bases from V and 10 from J; bases not matched to a gene: 5. In germline, CDR1 is LNHDA, CDR2 SQIVND (reference sequence). This CDR3 contains 14 residues. This clonotype was recorded a few times. Using its own MiXCR run on the 5' RACE reads, TCRdb lists one record per CDR3 protein. The data contain tens of thousands of distinct CDR3 sequences, about 7.1% of them singletons. The chain joins TRBV19 to TRBJ2-1, with TRBD2 matching over 10 bases. Sequencing was performed on whole blood, taken at baseline. The TCR originated in an adult who was a healthcare worker with PCR-confirmed SARS-CoV-2 infection or an uninfected control (not recorded which). Written as DNA, the CDR3 is TGTGCCAGTAGTATACTTCCTAGCGGGGGCGAGCAGTTCTTC. Translated, it gives CASSILPSGGEQFF.